Below, 26 T cell receptor beta chains from the same sample are listed, as sequenced in a study of blood T cell repertoires in COVID-19. Profiling relied on immunoSEQ multiplex PCR, and the TCRdb table lists in-frame clones only, not all of them. The repertoire holds roughly 85,000 clones, with 80% to 90% as singletons. Source material: peripheral blood. The origin of the receptors is a middle-aged man with active or convalescent COVID-19.

On this clone itself: A junction boundary mismatches the germline segment, possibly from a read error. The chain is built from TRBV28 and TRBJ2-3; tentatively, D is TRBD1 (6 bases). The CDR3 consists of 15 residues. Germline V gives CDR1 MDHEN, CDR2 SYDVKM. In DNA form, the CDR3 reads TGTGCCAGCACTTTACAGGGATTTAGCACAGATACGCAGTATTTT. This codes for CASTLQGFSTDTQYF.

This clone appeared once. The chain employs TRBV24-1 and TRBJ2-1; possible D gene TRBD2, 5 bases. The V end lost 3 bases, the J end lost 10 bases, and 12 bases lay between the germline ends. This CDR3 has 13 amino acids. Per germline, CDR1 KGHDR and CDR2 SFDVKD. Written as DNA, the CDR3 is TGTGCCACCAGTGATACCCTCACGGGGGAGCAGTTCTTC. The encoded protein is CATSDTLTGEQFF.

V usage is TRBV7-9 and J usage is TRBJ2-1, with 11 bases matching TRBD1. The ends lost 4 bases at V and 4 bases at J; junction bases unmatched: 6. Per germline, CDR1 SEHNR and CDR2 FQNEAQ (reference sequence). The CDR3 covers 16 residues. CDR3 amino acids: CASSSDRGLVYNEQFF. The CDR3 region has the DNA TGTGCCAGCAGCTCGGACAGGGGGCTAGTTTACAATGAGCAGTTCTTC.

This clone was seen only once. V gene TRBV3-1 (or the pseudogene TRBV3-2) combines with J gene TRBJ1-2, with D unclear. CDR3 length equals 13 residues. Between the trimmed V and J ends, which lost 0 bases and 8 bases, there was a span of 10 bases. Germline loops: CDR1 LGHDT, CDR2 YNNKEL (reference sequence). The CDR3 loop is CASSQEPKPGYTF. In DNA form, the CDR3 reads TGTGCCAGCAGCCAAGAACCTAAACCGGGCTACACCTTC.

This sequence joins TRBV20-1 and TRBJ1-2; D ambiguous. The CDR3 length is 10 residues. V was trimmed by 5 bases and J by 5 bases, leaving 6 bases between them. Per the germline V gene, CDR1 is DFQATT and CDR2 is SNEGSKA (reference sequence). The CDR3 spells CSASGYGYTF. The CDR3 coding sequence is TGCAGTGCTTCGGGGTATGGCTACACCTTC.

Concerning this clone: This CDR3 is also generated by other DNA sequences in the sample. The V call is TRBV19, the J call TRBJ2-1; TRBD2 matches at 10 bases. CDR3 length: 17 residues. Germline-derived CDR1 and CDR2 are LNHDA and SQIVND (reference sequence). J gave up 0 bases and V 5 bases, and 7 bases lay outside the gene matches. CDR3 in DNA: TGTGCCAGTAGTCCCCGGACTAGCGGTAGCTCCTACAATGAGCAGTTCTTC. Translated, it gives CASSPRTSGSSYNEQFF.

The chain couples TRBV28 to TRBJ2-7; 8 bases line up with TRBD2. This CDR3 has 14 residues. Trimming removed 7 bases from V and 6 bases from J; junction bases left unmatched: 11. Germline lookup yields CDR1 MDHEN and CDR2 SYDVKM. CDR3 nucleotides: TGTGCCAGCACGATGACTAGCGCCCGCGGCGAGCAGTACTTC. It codes for CASTMTSARGEQYF.

The chain links TRBV10-3 to TRBJ1-6; 7 bases agree with TRBD1. CDR3 size: 15 residues. J was trimmed by 5 bases and V by 4 bases; bases with no gene match: 5. Germline-derived CDR1 and CDR2 are ENHRY and SYGVKD. For the CDR3, the DNA is TGTGCCATCAGTGGAGGGGACAGCCATAATTCACCCCTCCACTTT. Its translation is CAISGGDSHNSPLHF.

The genes are TRBV28 and TRBJ2-7, with 7 bases fitting TRBD1. CDR1 and CDR2 (germline): MDHEN, SYDVKM. There are 14 residues in the CDR3. Trimming cost V 6 bases and J 3 bases; bases outside gene matches: 8. This CDR3 is CASSIPGQLYEQYF. The CDR3 nucleotides are TGTGCCAGCAGCATACCGGGACAGCTCTACGAGCAGTACTTC.

The chain joins TRBV4-2 to TRBJ2-1; D gene uncertain. The V end was cut by 1 base, the J end by 0 bases, with 7 bases between. The V gene's germline CDR1 is LGHNA and CDR2 YNFKEQ. This CDR3 spans 15 amino acids. CDR3 residues: CASSQGVSSYNEQFF. The CDR3 coding sequence is TGTGCCAGCAGCCAAGGAGTTAGCTCCTACAATGAGCAGTTCTTC.

The chain links TRBV4-2 to TRBJ2-3; 10 bases map to TRBD2. Germline lookup yields CDR1 LGHNA and CDR2 YNFKEQ. This CDR3 has 16 amino acids. Losses at the gene ends were 0 bases for V and 6 bases for J; bases not matched to a gene: 6. The CDR3 DNA follows: TGTGCCAGCAGCCAAGATGGAGCGGGGGGGCAGGATACGCAGTATTTT. This translates into CASSQDGAGGQDTQYF.

This chain uses TRBV19 with TRBJ1-2; D ambiguous. This CDR3 region has 14 residues. Germline V gives CDR1 LNHDA, CDR2 SQIVND (reference sequence). V lost 5 bases and J 0 bases, leaving 10 bases between the germline ends. The CDR3 coding sequence is TGTGCCAGTAGTGGTACCGCTACTAACTATGGCTACACCTTC. As protein: CASSGTATNYGYTF.

The chain joins TRBV24-1 to TRBJ1-1, with 8 bases matching TRBD1. CDR1 is KGHDR, CDR2 SFDVKD, per germline. The V and J ends lost 10 bases and 1 base, in that order; junction bases with no gene match: 10. The CDR3 contains 15 residues. CDR3 sequence reads: CATRDTGTGNTEAFF. The CDR3, as DNA: TGTGCCACTAGAGACACCGGGACAGGGAACACTGAAGCTTTCTTT.

The V and J genes are TRBV10-3 and TRBJ2-1, with a tentative D call TRBD2 (5 bases). Germline CDR1 is ENHRY and CDR2 is SYGVKD. The CDR3 has 13 amino acids. V was pared by 0 bases and J by 10 bases, with 10 bases between. The CDR3 DNA reads TGTGCCATCAGTGAGTCCGGCGAGGGCGAGCAGTTCTTC. This translates into CAISESGEGEQFF.

This rearrangement joins TRBV6-6 to TRBJ1-1, with D possibly matching TRBD1 (5 bases). Germline V lookup: CDR1 MNHNY, CDR2 SVGAGI (reference sequence). The V gene lost 6 bases and the J gene lost 3 bases, with 14 bases spanning the gap. This CDR3 is built from 14 residues. Here the CDR3 DNA reads TGTGCCAGCAGCCAGGCCGGGGGGGACACTGAAGCTTTCTTT. Translation: CASSQAGGDTEAFF.

This sequence joins TRBV19 and TRBJ2-7, with 7 bases matching TRBD1. Germline-derived CDR1 and CDR2 are LNHDA and SQIVND (reference sequence). Trimming cost V 7 bases and J 1 base; bases outside gene matches: 10. This CDR3 spans 15 amino acids. The CDR3 loop reads CASTPTGASSYEQYF. The CDR3, as DNA: TGTGCCAGTACCCCCACAGGGGCCAGTTCCTACGAGCAGTACTTC.

V usage is TRBV19 and J usage is TRBJ2-7, with 8 positions matching TRBD2. Germline CDR1 is LNHDA and CDR2 is SQIVND (reference sequence). The CDR3 length is 15 residues. With V trimmed by 3 bases and J by 2 bases, 6 bases remained unmatched. CDR3 protein: CASSILAGRPYEQYF. For the CDR3, the DNA is TGTGCCAGTAGTATTTTAGCGGGACGGCCCTACGAGCAGTACTTC.

This chain connects TRBV19 to TRBJ2-7; 7 positions agree with TRBD1. The length of the CDR3 is 14 residues. CDR1 and CDR2 (germline): LNHDA, SQIVND (reference sequence). The V gene end was trimmed by 6 bases and the J gene end by 4 bases; junction bases not matched to a gene: 9. The CDR3: CASRPRDSVYEQYF. DNA for the CDR3: TGTGCCAGTAGGCCGAGGGACAGCGTTTACGAGCAGTACTTC.

This chain links TRBV5-1 with TRBJ1-4; no firm D call. Trimming took off 0 bases at V and 4 bases at J, with 10 bases between the two ends. The germline CDR1 and CDR2 sequences are SGHRS and YFSETQ. The CDR3 is 15 residues long. CDR3 protein: CASSLAPSVNEKLFF. As DNA, the CDR3 is TGCGCCAGCAGCTTGGCCCCCTCAGTTAATGAAAAACTGTTTTTT.

V is TRBV10-3 and J is TRBJ1-4, with D possibly matching TRBD1 (5 bases). The CDR3 is 15 amino acids. V lost 2 bases and J lost 2, with 9 bases in between. Germline lookup yields CDR1 ENHRY and CDR2 SYGVKD. This CDR3 reads CAISEKAGTNEKLFF. The CDR3 DNA reads as TGTGCCATCAGTGAGAAGGCAGGGACTAATGAAAAACTGTTTTTT.

The chain links TRBV5-1 to TRBJ2-2; 8 bases match TRBD1. The CDR3 is 16 residues long. Germline values: CDR1 SGHRS, CDR2 YFSETQ. V lost 4 bases to trimming and J lost 4 bases; unmatched junction nucleotides: 9. The CDR3 reads CASSEWMTGATGELFF. DNA for the CDR3: TGCGCCAGCAGCGAGTGGATGACAGGGGCCACCGGGGAGCTGTTTTTT.

This clone has just one count. The DNA of the CDR3 is TGTGCCAGCAGCCACGCCTTCCGGGACTATTATGACAATGAGCAGTTCTTC. This sequence encodes CASSHAFRDYYDNEQFF. The chain joins TRBV3-1 (or the pseudogene TRBV3-2) to TRBJ2-1; 7 positions agree with TRBD2. This CDR3 is 17 amino acids long. V trimming: 3 bases; J trimming: 5 bases; junction bases outside the gene matches: 13. Germline CDR1 LGHDT, CDR2 YNNKEL (reference sequence).

The chain employs TRBV11-3 and TRBJ2-1; TRBD2 aligns across 10 bases. V was pared by 6 bases and J by 7 bases, with 9 bases of the junction left unmatched. The length of the CDR3 is 15 residues. Germline CDR1 reads SGHNT; CDR2 reads YENEEA. The CDR3 nucleotides are TGTGCCAGCAGTGTCGGGACTAGCGTTGTGAATGAGCAGTTCTTC. Amino acids: CASSVGTSVVNEQFF.

This CDR3 is CASSLSTGLTNQPQHF. The CDR3 DNA sequence: TGTGCCAGCAGCTTATCGACAGGACTTACTAATCAGCCCCAGCATTTT. This chain uses TRBV7-2 with TRBJ1-5; D is possibly TRBD1 (6 bases). CDR1 is SGHTA, CDR2 FQGNSA, per germline. The CDR3 contains 16 residues. Trimming cost V 2 bases and J 4 bases, with 15 bases left between them.

The chain links TRBV10-3 to TRBJ2-7; TRBD2 agrees at 10 bases. The CDR3 runs 15 residues. After removal of 6 bases from V and 3 bases from J, the junction contained 8 bases not matched to a gene. The germline gives CDR1 ENHRY, CDR2 SYGVKD. The CDR3 DNA reads TGTGCCATCAGCCCCGCCTGGACTAGCGGCTACGAGCAGTACTTC. This gives the protein CAISPAWTSGYEQYF.

The DNA of the CDR3 is TGCGCCAGCAGCCAAGATCGGGGGAGTTCGGATAGTGGAAACACCATATATTTT. This encodes CASSQDRGSSDSGNTIYF. The J gene is TRBJ1-3, the V gene TRBV4-1, with D possibly TRBD1 on 5 matching bases. Between the trimmed V and J ends, which lost 0 bases and 3 bases, there was a span of 18 bases. The CDR3 spans 18 residues. The germline CDR1 and CDR2 sequences are MGHRA and YSYEKL.